This TCR beta chain derives from a study of Ad26.COV2.S vaccination and SARS-CoV-2 variants. Stated treatment: some 20 received Ad26.COV2.S at low or high dose, single or two shots; several received placebo; per-sample allocation not given. Sampling was performed 63 days after the first vaccine or placebo injection. V was cut by 6 bases and J by 8 bases, with 11 bases left in between. The CDR3 is 12 residues long. The method was immunoSEQ multiplex PCR; TCRdb's version includes in-frame clones alone and lacks a portion of them. The sample records about 330,000 clones, 90% being singletons. The material was peripheral blood, obtained in a trial of Ad26.COV2.S vaccine versus placebo. The receptor comes from a person between 18 and 59 years old who received the Ad26.COV2.S COVID-19 vaccine or a placebo. The gene calls are TRBV12-3 or TRBV12-4 and TRBJ2-1; tentatively, D is TRBD1 (5 bases). As DNA, the CDR3 is TGTGCCAGCAGCCCTGACAGATATGAGCAGTTCTTC. Translating gives CASSPDRYEQFF.